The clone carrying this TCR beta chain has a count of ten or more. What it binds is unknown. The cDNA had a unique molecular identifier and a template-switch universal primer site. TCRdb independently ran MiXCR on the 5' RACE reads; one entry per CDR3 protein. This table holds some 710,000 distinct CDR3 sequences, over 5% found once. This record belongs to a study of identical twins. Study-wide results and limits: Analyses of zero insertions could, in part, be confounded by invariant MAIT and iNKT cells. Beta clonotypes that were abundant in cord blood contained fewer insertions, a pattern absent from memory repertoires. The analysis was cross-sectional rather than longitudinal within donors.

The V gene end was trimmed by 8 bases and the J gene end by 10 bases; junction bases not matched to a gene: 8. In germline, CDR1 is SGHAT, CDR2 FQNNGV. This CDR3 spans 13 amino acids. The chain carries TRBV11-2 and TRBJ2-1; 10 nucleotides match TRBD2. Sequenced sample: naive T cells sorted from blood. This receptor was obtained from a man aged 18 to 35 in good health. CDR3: CASLAGVSGEQFF. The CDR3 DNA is TGTGCCAGCCTAGCGGGAGTTTCTGGAGAGCAGTTCTTC.